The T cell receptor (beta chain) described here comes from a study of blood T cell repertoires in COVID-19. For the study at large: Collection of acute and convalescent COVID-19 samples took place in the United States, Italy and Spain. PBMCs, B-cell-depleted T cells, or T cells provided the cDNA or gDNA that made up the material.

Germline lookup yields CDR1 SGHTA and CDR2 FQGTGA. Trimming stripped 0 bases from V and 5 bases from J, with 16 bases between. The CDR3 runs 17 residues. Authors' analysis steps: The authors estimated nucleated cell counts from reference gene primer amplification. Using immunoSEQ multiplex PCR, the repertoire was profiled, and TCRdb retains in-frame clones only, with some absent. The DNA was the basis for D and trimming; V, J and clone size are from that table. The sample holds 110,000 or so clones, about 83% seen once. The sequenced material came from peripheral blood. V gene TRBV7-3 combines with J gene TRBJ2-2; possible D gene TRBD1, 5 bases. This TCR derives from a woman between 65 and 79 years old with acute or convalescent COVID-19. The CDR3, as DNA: TGTGCCAGCAGCTTAACGTCAGGGCAAATAGGGACCGGGGAGCTGTTTTTT. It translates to CASSLTSGQIGTGELFF. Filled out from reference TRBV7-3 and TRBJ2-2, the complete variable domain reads GAGVSQTPSNKVTEKGKYVELRCDPISGHTALYWYRQSLGQGPEFLIYFQGTGAADDSGLPNDRFFAVRPEGSVSTLKIQRTERGDSAVYLCASSLTSGQIGTGELFFGEGSRLTVL.